What follows are 4 T cell receptor beta chains derived from one specimen sequenced in a study of T cells in tuberculosis (dated by TCRdb to the late 2010s). To prepare the library, the immunoSEQ multiplex PCR assay was applied. What TCRdb holds here is the immuneACCESS table cut down to in-frame rearrangements. Part of the clones is not present; checked against another copy, under half of the missing clones reflect an unresolved V gene, and the others are unexplained. Recorded for this sample are 30,000 or so clones; 85% to 90% of them occurred a single time. Together, the top ten hold roughly 6% of the sample. The sample taken for sequencing was PBMCs. These receptors originate from a donor under 30 with latent tuberculosis or without tuberculosis infection.

In DNA, the CDR3 is TGTGCCAGCAGCCCGAGTAGCCCTTCCGCCGGGGAGCTGTTTTTT. Translating gives CASSPSSPSAGELFF. V gene TRBV13 combines with J gene TRBJ2-2; unclear D gene. Trimming shortened V by 5 bases and J by 6 bases, and 16 bases separated the two germline ends. Germline V gene sequence: CDR1 PRHDT, CDR2 FYEKMQ (reference sequence). CDR3 length equals 15 residues.

The chain recombines TRBV28 with TRBJ2-5, with D possibly matching TRBD1 (6 bases). Trimming took off 5 bases at V and 2 bases at J, with 18 bases between the two ends. Germline V gives CDR1 MDHEN, CDR2 SYDVKM. The CDR3 has 16 amino acids. The CDR3 sequence: CASSPRAGVVQETQYF. As DNA, the CDR3 is TGTGCCAGCAGTCCTCGCGCAGGGGTCGTACAAGAGACCCAGTACTTC. Complete variable domain (other parts from reference TRBV28 and TRBJ2-5): DVKVTQSSRYLVKRTGEKVFLECVQDMDHENMFWYRQDPGLGLRLIYFSYDVKMKEKGDIPEGYSVSREKKERFSLILESASTNQTSMYLCASSPRAGVVQETQYFGPGTRLLVL.

This sequence joins TRBV18 and TRBJ2-3, with TRBD2 as a possible D gene (7 bases). Germline-derived CDR1 and CDR2 are KGHSH and LQKENI. CDR3 length: 16 residues. Trimming took 3 bases from V and 3 from J, leaving 16 bases between them. CDR3 protein: CASSPRRGGRTDTQYF. Here the CDR3 DNA reads TGTGCCAGCTCACCCCGAAGGGGGGGCAGGACAGATACGCAGTATTTT.

The chain recombines TRBV10-3 with TRBJ2-1; maybe TRBD2 (6 bases). The CDR3 totals 14 residues. From germline, CDR1 is ENHRY and CDR2 SYGVKD. V lost 4 bases and J lost 0, with 7 bases in between. CDR3 sequence: CAISGTTSYNEQFF. The CDR3 region has the DNA TGTGCCATCAGTGGGACTACCTCCTACAATGAGCAGTTCTTC.